One sample yielded the 3 T cell receptor beta chains listed below, sequenced in a study of T-cell memory formation after mild COVID-19 (dated by TCRdb to about 2021). The library was obtained by 5' RACE. The instrument was an Illumina NovaSeq 6000. TCRdb cleaned the public reads at Q25 with fastp, built clones with MiXCR and kept in-frame beta chains. Records with the same CDR3 protein are collapsed into one entry carrying the most frequent genes and DNA. The sample table lists a few hundred thousand distinct CDR3 sequences, 21% of them with a count of one. The ten largest clones take up roughly an eighth of the sample. Sequenced material: PBMCs or a T cell subset sorted from them (not recorded which). Receptor source: an adult woman who had mild COVID-19 (a few samples of this study predate the infection). The sample titles of this study are shuffled in the database, so cell type and time point are left out; the donor was told from shared clones.

This clonotype was picked up a small number of times. The V gene is TRBV5-4, the J gene TRBJ2-2; 8 nucleotides line up with TRBD2. The V and J ends lost 1 base and 4 bases, in that order; junction bases with no gene match: 3. The CDR3 runs to 15 residues. Germline-derived CDR1 and CDR2 are SGHNT and YYREEE (reference sequence). The CDR3 loop is CASSLRGGGTGELFF. The CDR3 DNA reads as TGTGCCAGCAGCTTGCGGGGGGGCGGCACCGGGGAGCTGTTTTTT.

This clonotype occurred once. V usage is TRBV5-1 and J usage is TRBJ1-1; a possible D gene is TRBD1 (6 bases). The CDR3 runs 16 residues. Between the trimmed V and J ends, which lost 3 bases and 4 bases, there was a span of 19 bases. Germline-derived CDR1 and CDR2 are SGHRS and YFSETQ. The chain's CDR3 is CASSSRTGQLSTEAFF. CDR3 bases: TGCGCCAGCAGCTCCCGAACCGGACAGTTGAGCACTGAAGCTTTCTTT.

CDR3 amino acids: CASSQGGGDSYNEQFF. The CDR3 region has the DNA TGCGCCAGCAGCCAAGGGGGAGGGGACTCCTACAATGAGCAGTTCTTC. The rearrangement links TRBV4-1 to TRBJ2-1, with 7 bases lining up with TRBD2. This CDR3 spans 16 amino acids. J was trimmed by 0 bases and V by 1 base; bases with no gene match: 3. The germline V gene has CDR1 MGHRA and CDR2 YSYEKL.